What follows are 5 T cell receptor beta chains derived from one specimen sequenced in a study of blood T cells in healthy people across ages. A sample-barcoded 5' primer and a J-beta primer mix were used in a second PCR of roughly 7 to 11 cycles. TCRdb reprocessed the 5' RACE reads via MiXCR and lists one record per CDR3 protein. The sample contains 700,000 or so distinct CDR3 sequences, about a fifth of which appear only once. The sequenced sample was blood. These receptors were obtained from a man between 65 and 85 years old in good health.

The chain combines TRBV28 with TRBJ2-7; D is perhaps TRBD2 (5 bases). This CDR3 spans 13 amino acids. The germline gives CDR1 MDHEN, CDR2 SYDVKM. Deletions cut 3 bases from V and 4 bases from J, with 10 bases between. The CDR3 DNA is TGTGCCAGCAGTTTCCGGAGGCGATACGAGCAGTACTTC. Encoded protein: CASSFRRRYEQYF.

Many counts were recorded for this clonotype. This chain links TRBV4-2 with TRBJ2-3; D uncertain. This CDR3 has 14 residues. Germline lookup yields CDR1 LGHNA and CDR2 YNFKEQ. V dropped 1 base and J dropped 2 bases, with 7 bases sitting between them. The CDR3 DNA sequence: TGTGCCAGCAGCCAAGGGCTCACCACAGATACGCAGTATTTT. Its protein product is CASSQGLTTDTQYF.

This clonotype came up many times. The chain joins TRBV18 to TRBJ1-5, with D maybe TRBD1 (5 bases). The CDR3 has 15 amino acids. Germline V gene lookup returns CDR1 KGHSH and CDR2 LQKENI. Deletions cut 5 bases from V and 0 bases from J, with 11 bases between. DNA of the CDR3: TGTGCCAGCTCATTGGGACGGCATAGCAATCAGCCCCAGCATTTT. This sequence encodes CASSLGRHSNQPQHF.

This clonotype was detected a few times. The J gene is TRBJ2-5, the V gene TRBV5-1; 9 bases align to TRBD2. The J call may not be correct, given that the DNA end is closer to TRBJ2-1. The CDR3 totals 16 residues. Germline-derived CDR1 and CDR2 are SGHRS and YFSETQ. CDR3: CASSLVAAGGYNEQFF. CDR3 in DNA: TGCGCCAGCAGCTTGGTTGCAGCGGGAGGCTACAATGAGCAGTTCTTC.

This clonotype was picked up a small number of times. This sequence joins TRBV28 and TRBJ2-5; TRBD2 agrees at 7 bases. The DNA end lines up better with TRBJ2-7; the J call may be wrong. There are 13 residues in the CDR3. Germline V gene sequence: CDR1 MDHEN, CDR2 SYDVKM. Written as DNA, the CDR3 is TGTGCCACAAGCGGGGCTCTTACCTACGAGCAGTACTTC. Translated: CATSGALTYEQYF.